The TCR beta chain under discussion was sequenced for a study of vaccination and CD4 T cells after COVID-19. Sequencing of cultured CD4+ T cell DNA used the Oncomine TCR Beta short-read assay. Scientists extracted genomic DNA from CD4+ T cells grown in culture. TCRdb passed the PCR reads through MiXCR, listing each CDR3 protein once. The data show approximately 9,500 distinct CDR3 sequences, less than 45% seen once. Treatment specified: roughly ten-day PBMC culture with coronavirus spike peptide pools or control peptides (ViraFEST assay). These CD4+ T cells came from an unexposed donor, sampled before the COVID-19 pandemic (2011-2018). After expanding antigen-specific T cells with peptide pools, ViraFEST sequenced their TCRs. The sample holds a few counts of this clonotype. No antigen is known for it. This clonotype was obtained from a human donor in good health. The sample comprised CD4+ T cells from blood, cultured in vitro.

The CDR3 reads CASRTGAGYTF. CDR3 nucleotides: TGTGCCAGCAGGACAGGGGCTGGCTACACCTTC. The chain is built from TRBV6-1 and TRBJ1-2, with TRBD1 matching over 8 bases. V shed 6 bases, J shed 7 bases, and the junction held 1 base outside the gene matches. This CDR3 comprises 11 residues. The germline gives CDR1 MNHNS, CDR2 SASEGT.